This T cell receptor beta chain derives from a study of response to subunit inactivated influenza vaccine. Study-wide results and limits: There was a suggestion from the authors that each seasonal influenza vaccination recruits few new T cells.

Of note for this clonotype: Its antigen is not identified.

TCRdb re-analysed the RT-PCR reads in MiXCR, keeping a single row per CDR3 protein. The repertoire holds about 830,000 distinct CDR3 sequences, with around a sixth as singletons. The CDR3 totals 16 residues. V was pared by 6 bases and J by 4 bases, with 14 bases of the junction left unmatched. Germline lookup yields CDR1 MDHEN and CDR2 SYDVKM. The material was PBMCs from blood, obtained 4 to 6 days after vaccination. The chain is built from TRBV28 and TRBJ2-7; 8 bases align to TRBD2. The clonotype comes from a man aged 50-59 years who received an inactivated influenza vaccine. CDR3 sequence (DNA): TGTGCCAGCAGACCCCTTAGCGGGACATCGAAGTACGAGCAGTACTTC. Its translation: CASRPLSGTSKYEQYF.